This entry lists 25 T cell receptor beta chains sequenced from one sample in a study of response to subunit inactivated influenza vaccine. MiXCR was run by TCRdb on the RT-PCR reads, yielding one entry per CDR3 protein. There are 800,000 or so distinct CDR3 sequences in the sample; 21% occur only once, and roughly 10% lies in the top ten. The sequenced sample was PBMCs from blood, obtained roughly 5 days after vaccination. All receptors come from a man aged 50 or older who received an inactivated influenza vaccine.

This clonotype was picked up a small number of times. The chain combines TRBV27 with TRBJ2-7; no definite D call. The germline CDR1 and CDR2 sequences are MNHEY and SMNVEV (reference sequence). V lost 4 bases and J lost 6, with 16 bases in between. CDR3 length: 14 residues. CDR3 amino acids: CASSSSVISGEQYF. The CDR3 DNA is TGTGCCAGCAGTTCCTCGGTGATCTCGGGCGAGCAGTACTTC.

At least ten counts were recorded for this clonotype. The rearrangement links TRBV11-2 to TRBJ2-1; 11 bases are shared with TRBD2. CDR1 is SGHAT, CDR2 FQNNGV, per germline. The V segment lost 1 base and the J segment 4 bases; nucleotides outside the gene matches: 9. The CDR3 has 18 amino acids. CDR3 sequence (DNA): TGTGCCAGCAGCTTAGCATCTGGTACTAGCGGGAGATACAATGAGCAGTTCTTC. Translated: CASSLASGTSGRYNEQFF.

A few counts support this clonotype. The chain couples TRBV7-2 to TRBJ1-4; D is unclear. V dropped 1 base and J dropped 10 bases, with 13 bases sitting between them. CDR3 length: 14 residues. Germline-derived CDR1 and CDR2 are SGHTA and FQGNSA. CDR3 sequence (DNA): TGTGCCAGCAGCTTAGATGGTCTAAAGGGAAAACTGTTTTTT. Translating gives CASSLDGLKGKLFF.

The genes are TRBV10-3 and TRBJ2-7; 13 bases align to TRBD2. Germline CDR1 ENHRY, CDR2 SYGVKD. V trimming: 10 bases; J trimming: 6 bases; junction bases outside the gene matches: 3. The CDR3 runs 12 residues. The CDR3 reads CATTSGGAEQYF. In DNA form, the CDR3 reads TGTGCCACCACTAGCGGGGGGGCCGAGCAGTACTTC.

CDR3: CASSQASRTTSNTGELFF. In DNA, the CDR3 is TGCGCCAGCAGCCAAGCTTCAAGGACTACCTCGAACACCGGGGAGCTGTTTTTT. The rearrangement joins TRBV4-1 to TRBJ2-2, with D possibly TRBD2 on 6 matching bases. Trimming cost V 1 base and J 0 bases, with 15 bases left between them. CDR1 is MGHRA and CDR2 is YSYEKL in the germline V gene. The CDR3 runs 18 residues.

This clonotype has a handful of counts. The chain uses TRBV20-1 and TRBJ2-3; 8 bases are a match to TRBD2. Germline trimming cut 5 bases from V and 3 bases from J; bases unmatched to any gene: 13. CDR1 is DFQATT and CDR2 is SNEGSKA in the germline V gene (reference sequence). This CDR3 spans 16 amino acids. This chain's CDR3 is CSAPGAAGAGTDTQYF. In DNA, the CDR3 is TGCAGTGCTCCTGGGGCAGCGGGAGCGGGTACAGATACGCAGTATTTT.

This clonotype appeared a single time. Mismatch with germline at one junction end may stem from a read error. This chain uses TRBV5-1 with TRBJ2-2; 8 nucleotides align to TRBD1. Germline V gives CDR1 SGHRS, CDR2 YFSETQ. The CDR3 is 15 amino acids. The CDR3 DNA sequence: TGCGCCAGCAGCCGGGACAGGTCGAACACCGGGGCGCTGTTTTTT. Encoded protein: CASSRDRSNTGALFF.

The table lists this clonotype with a few counts. The chain joins TRBV28 to TRBJ1-5; 8 bases align to TRBD1. V lost 6 bases, J lost 5 bases, and 3 bases stayed unmatched. This CDR3 is built from 13 residues. Germline values: CDR1 MDHEN, CDR2 SYDVKM. The CDR3 protein is CASRDRAHQPQHF. The CDR3 nucleotides are TGTGCCAGCAGGGACAGGGCCCATCAGCCCCAGCATTTT.

This clonotype was seen a few times. The chain is built from TRBV29-1 and TRBJ2-3; D call uncertain. Trimming left V 6 bases short and J 5 bases short, with 15 bases between. CDR1 is SQVTM and CDR2 is ANQGSEA in the germline V gene. This CDR3 has 13 residues. CDR3: CSVKIRNEDTQYF. Here the CDR3 DNA reads TGCAGCGTCAAAATCCGCAACGAAGATACGCAGTATTTT.

V and J are TRBV12-3 or TRBV12-4 and TRBJ2-1; possibly TRBD2 for D (5 bases). V lost 0 bases, J lost 5 bases, and 14 bases lay in between. The CDR3 contains 16 residues. In nucleotides, the CDR3 is TGTGCCAGCAGTTTAGCGGAGAGGGCTGGGAACAATGAGCAGTTCTTC. Protein sequence: CASSLAERAGNNEQFF.

About this clonotype itself: Because it lacks the conserved phenylalanine or tryptophan at the end, this CDR3 is likely a read error. This chain links TRBV5-1 with TRBJ2-7; TRBD2 matches at 7 bases. In germline, CDR1 is SGHRS, CDR2 YFSETQ. The CDR3 has 16 amino acids. Germline trimming cut 5 bases from V and 4 bases from J; bases unmatched to any gene: 15. The CDR3 here is CASRAEVWRERYEQYS. CDR3 DNA: TGCGCCAGCAGAGCCGAGGTATGGCGGGAGCGTTACGAGCAGTACTCC.

The CDR3: CASSPLGSGTSTDTQYF. The CDR3 region has the DNA TGTGCCAGCTCACCATTGGGTAGCGGGACAAGCACAGATACGCAGTATTTT. The chain combines TRBV18 with TRBJ2-3, with 8 bases that match TRBD2. The CDR3 has 17 amino acids. Germline assignment: CDR1 KGHSH and CDR2 LQKENI. The ends lost 2 bases at V and 0 bases at J; junction bases unmatched: 7.

This clonotype turned up a few times. This chain links TRBV3-1 with TRBJ2-3, with 7 bases fitting TRBD1. From germline, CDR1 is LGHDT and CDR2 YNNKEL (reference sequence). The CDR3 loop spans 14 amino acids. The J segment lost 6 bases and the V segment lost 5 bases, leaving 8 bases of the junction unmatched. CDR3 bases: TGTGCCAGCAGCACACGGACAGGAAGGGATACGCAGTATTTT. Its translation is CASSTRTGRDTQYF.

This clonotype has more than one count but fewer than ten. V and J are TRBV20-1 and TRBJ1-5, with no clear D. This CDR3 is built from 15 residues. Germline V CDR1 and CDR2: DFQATT, SNEGSKA (reference sequence). Trimming took 0 bases from V and 0 from J, leaving 9 bases between them. The CDR3 is CSAREILYSNQPQHF. The CDR3 DNA sequence: TGCAGTGCTAGAGAGATACTCTATAGCAATCAGCCCCAGCATTTT.

The chain combines TRBV6-2 or TRBV6-3 with TRBJ2-7; no clear D. The CDR3 covers 15 residues. Germline assignment: CDR1 MNHEY and CDR2 SVGEGT. The V gene lost 4 bases and the J gene lost 2 bases, with 15 bases spanning the gap. CDR3 nucleotide sequence: TGTGCCAGCAGTTGGGTCGGCGGCACAACCTACGAGCAGTACTTC. It encodes CASSWVGGTTYEQYF.

CDR3 nucleotides: TGTGCCAGCAGTTTATTCCCCCTGGGCGAGACCCAGTACTTC. Amino acid sequence: CASSLFPLGETQYF. The genes are TRBV27 and TRBJ2-5, with D unclear. The V gene's germline CDR1 is MNHEY and CDR2 SMNVEV (reference sequence). Trimming stripped 1 base from V and 5 bases from J, with 11 bases between. The CDR3 has 14 amino acids.

This rearrangement joins TRBV7-8 to TRBJ2-1; the D gene could be TRBD1 or TRBD2 (5 bases each). The CDR3 consists of 14 residues. Per the germline V gene, CDR1 is SGHVS and CDR2 is FQNEAQ. The germline V and J ends were trimmed by 1 base and 5 bases, with 9 bases remaining between them. CDR3 coding DNA: TGTGCCAGCAGCTTAGGGGACCCAAACAATGAGCAGTTCTTC. It encodes CASSLGDPNNEQFF.

This clonotype was seen a few times. This chain links TRBV5-1 with TRBJ2-3; TRBD1 aligns across 9 bases. CDR1 SGHRS and CDR2 YFSETQ come from the germline V gene. This CDR3 is 15 amino acids long. V lost 5 bases, J lost 3 bases, and 7 bases stayed unmatched. The CDR3 DNA follows: TGCGCCAGCAGTTGGACAGGGGATGGGACAGATACGCAGTATTTT. Its translation: CASSWTGDGTDTQYF.

V gene TRBV21-1 combines with J gene TRBJ2-1; TRBD2 is taken as the D call from the table, unchecked against the DNA. TRBV21-1 is assigned pseudogene status. The CDR3 runs 14 residues. The DNA for the CDR3 is TGTGCCAGCAGCAGGGGCCCTTCGTACAATGAGCAGTTCTTC. It specifies CASSRGPSYNEQFF.

This clonotype was seen more than once but under ten times. J is TRBJ1-2 and V is TRBV20-1, with TRBD1 matching over 9 bases. CDR3 size: 15 residues. Germline CDR1 and CDR2: DFQATT and SNEGSKA (reference sequence). CDR3 sequence reads: CRGEGQGRIGDGYTF. DNA of the CDR3: TGCAGGGGTGAGGGACAGGGAAGGATAGGGGATGGCTACACCTTC.

In this sample, this clonotype turned up a few times. The V gene is TRBV20-1, the J gene TRBJ1-1; maybe TRBD1 (6 bases). CDR3 length: 12 residues. Trimming removed 7 bases from V and 1 base from J, with 10 bases in between. The germline gives CDR1 DFQATT, CDR2 SNEGSKA (reference sequence). The CDR3 DNA sequence: TGCAGTGTTAACAGGGCGAACACTGAAGCTTTCTTT. This gives the protein CSVNRANTEAFF.

The chain carries TRBV2 and TRBJ1-5; D gene uncertain. Germline V lookup: CDR1 SNHLY, CDR2 FYNNEI. The length of the CDR3 is 13 residues. Trimming pared 7 bases from V and 0 bases from J, leaving 7 bases between. In DNA, the CDR3 is TGTGCCAGCACCTTAAATAGCAATCAGCCCCAGCATTTT. Translating it yields CASTLNSNQPQHF.

This clonotype appeared a few times. A clone one base away is much larger, so this may be a read error. The chain uses TRBV20-1 and TRBJ2-1; 10 nucleotides line up with TRBD2. Germline values: CDR1 DFQATT, CDR2 SNEGSKA (reference sequence). Trimming cost V 3 bases and J 4 bases; bases outside gene matches: 3. This CDR3 is built from 14 residues. The chain's CDR3 is CSARGLAPYNEQFF. CDR3 nucleotide sequence: TGCAGTGCTAGGGGACTAGCGCCTTACAATGAGCAGTTCTTC.

CDR3 DNA sequence: TGCAGTGCTAGACTCTTAGGAGGGTACGAGCAGTACTTC. Translation gives CSARLLGGYEQYF. The chain links TRBV20-1 to TRBJ2-7; possibly TRBD2 for D (6 bases). The V gene lost 2 bases and the J gene lost 4 bases, with 12 bases spanning the gap. This CDR3 has 13 amino acids. Germline V gives CDR1 DFQATT, CDR2 SNEGSKA (reference sequence).

This chain connects TRBV7-6 to TRBJ2-2; D is perhaps TRBD1 (5 bases). The CDR3 consists of 16 residues. Trimming removed 5 bases from V and 2 bases from J, with 15 bases in between. Looked up from germline, CDR1 is SGHVS and CDR2 is FNYEAQ. CDR3 DNA sequence: TGTGCCAGCAGCCCACTACACAGGCTCAACACCGGGGAGCTGTTTTTT. It yields the protein CASSPLHRLNTGELFF. Supplemented by reference TRBV7-6 and TRBJ2-2, the full variable domain reads GAGVSQSPRYKVTKRGQDVALRCDPISGHVSLYWYRQALGQGPEFLTYFNYEAQQDKSGLPNDRFSAERPEGSISTLTIQRTEQRDSAMYRCASSPLHRLNTGELFFGEGSRLTVL.